This T cell receptor (beta chain) was identified in a study of T cell responses to AZD1222 COVID-19 vaccine (dated by TCRdb to the early 2020s). Background on the whole study: AZD1222 recipients with second doses at about 4 weeks or about 12 weeks were pooled, because spike-specific TCR depth and breadth did not differ between schedules. Enrollment into the trials was organized by age into subgroups of 18-55, 56-69 and 70-plus years, and those subgroups contained about 160, 30 and 59 TCR-sequenced participants, respectively. TCR sequencing covered roughly 230 trial participants: 200 to 220 given two doses of AZD1222 and around 26 given two doses of MenACWY control vaccine.

Remarks on this clone: Its binding antigen is unknown. Base qualities are not provided; no much larger clone lies one nucleotide away.

Study-wide conclusions, independent of this receptor: After two AZD1222 doses, both the breadth and the depth of spike-specific TCRs were significantly higher than at day 0 and than in MenACWY recipients. Participants were mostly white British and included more females than males, and it was suggested by the authors that clonal diversity may have been underestimated. Vaccine-associated CD4 TCRs spanned the whole spike protein, with dominant responses in regions 160-218 and 743-854. The 56-69-year group was small, and its depth increase did not reach significance, likely because of low power. Reportedly, close to half of the unique spike-specific TCRs recognized epitopes lying outside the regions that are mutated in the B.1.351 and B.1.1.7 variants. Conclusions about previously exposed vaccinees were limited because only a handful of AZD1222 recipients were SARS-CoV-2 seropositive at baseline. Because no day 14 peak-response samples were available, repertoires were characterized only after the peak T cell response.

The CDR3 regions of human TCRbeta chains were analyzed by immunosequencing. In the authors' own workflow: Repertoire TCRs were checked for matches against a reference library of SARS-CoV-2-specific TCRs that had been generated using the MIRA antigen-specificity platform. Breadth was defined as the fraction of unique TCRs that were SARS-CoV-2-associated, and depth was defined as the fraction of total T cells that were SARS-CoV-2-associated. Using the MIRA data, each spike-specific TCR was mapped to the spike region that the TCR reacts to and placed in a CD4 or CD8 class. Log10-transformed breadth and depth values were compared by one-way ANOVA with Sidak's multiple comparisons tests. Held by TCRdb, this immuneACCESS table contains in-frame sequences only and omits some clones. Under half of the omission traces to an unresolved V gene where checked; the cause of the rest is unknown. V and J calls and clone size come straight from that table; D and trimming were deduced from the DNA. This sample holds around 150,000 clones; approximately 90% were observed only once. 3.4% of the sample rests with the top ten.

After removal of 2 bases from V and 0 bases from J, the junction retains 4 bases not matched to a gene. CDR1 and CDR2 are read off the germline V gene as SGHTA and FQGNSA. The CDR3 spans 16 residues, from the cysteine through the phenylalanine. Only CDR3 DNA remains: 48 bases, in frame from the first base. Reading the label with the study, this specimen's time point is: baseline before first vaccination. Vaccinee samples were obtained from the UK trials COV001 and COV002, which included a single-blind randomized controlled phase 2/3 trial of AZD1222 (ChAdOx1 nCoV-19) in healthy adults. For TCRbeta chain sequencing, PBMC samples from trial participants were taken at day 0 and at day 28 after the second dose.

The chain employs TRBV7-2 and TRBJ2-4, and TRBD2 matches 7 of the central bases. The sample here was peripheral blood, taken on day 0 of AZD1222 vaccination. This clonotype was obtained from an adult in good health. CDR3 protein: CASSLSGDVAKNIQYF. The base sequence is TGTGCCAGCAGCTTAAGCGGGGATGTAGCCAAAAACATTCAGTACTTC.